This T cell receptor (beta chain) was found in a study of response to subunit inactivated influenza vaccine. Study-wide results and caveats: The study's authors posited that every seasonal influenza vaccination enlists few new T cells.

From the RT-PCR reads, TCRdb called clonotypes with MiXCR, one entry per CDR3 protein. This table holds 450,000 to 500,000 distinct CDR3 sequences, 11% found once. Per germline, CDR1 MGHRA and CDR2 YSYEKL. With 1 base removed from V and 1 base from J, the gap between germline ends came to 11 bases. This CDR3 region has 16 residues. With regard to this clonotype: The antigen is unknown.

The sample here was PBMCs from blood, taken 45 days after vaccination. The chain combines TRBV4-1 with TRBJ1-5; the D is unclear. The source is a man aged 45 to 65 who received an inactivated influenza vaccine. CDR3: CASSQGAVGSNQPQHF. The CDR3 DNA reads as TGCGCCAGCAGCCAAGGGGCTGTTGGGAGCAATCAGCCCCAGCATTTT.